This T cell receptor beta chain was observed in a study of T cells after yellow fever vaccination. Overall study context: Low-cell-number fractions were prepared with SMART-Seq v4 Ultra Low Input. Study-level points and caveats: Only a minor proportion of clonotypes was detected across both CD4 and CD8 compartments.

Making TCR cDNA involved 5'RACE template switching, which added UMIs and a universal primer site. TCRdb passed the 5' RACE reads through MiXCR, listing each CDR3 protein once. The sample has 600,000 to 750,000 distinct CDR3 sequences, over 9% seen once. With respect to this clonotype: Its specificity is not known.

Trimming took off 4 bases at V and 0 bases at J, with 14 bases between the two ends. This CDR3 has 16 residues. Germline V lookup: CDR1 LGHNA, CDR2 YNFKEQ. The chain links TRBV4-2 to TRBJ2-3, with TRBD2 as a possible D gene (7 bases). This specimen consisted of PBMCs, obtained on the day of the yellow fever booster vaccination. This sequence originates from a man aged 25 to 40 who received the YFV17D yellow fever vaccine. The CDR3 DNA reads TGTGCCAGCAGCCGTACAAGGGGGGGCAGCACAGATACGCAGTATTTT. It specifies CASSRTRGGSTDTQYF.